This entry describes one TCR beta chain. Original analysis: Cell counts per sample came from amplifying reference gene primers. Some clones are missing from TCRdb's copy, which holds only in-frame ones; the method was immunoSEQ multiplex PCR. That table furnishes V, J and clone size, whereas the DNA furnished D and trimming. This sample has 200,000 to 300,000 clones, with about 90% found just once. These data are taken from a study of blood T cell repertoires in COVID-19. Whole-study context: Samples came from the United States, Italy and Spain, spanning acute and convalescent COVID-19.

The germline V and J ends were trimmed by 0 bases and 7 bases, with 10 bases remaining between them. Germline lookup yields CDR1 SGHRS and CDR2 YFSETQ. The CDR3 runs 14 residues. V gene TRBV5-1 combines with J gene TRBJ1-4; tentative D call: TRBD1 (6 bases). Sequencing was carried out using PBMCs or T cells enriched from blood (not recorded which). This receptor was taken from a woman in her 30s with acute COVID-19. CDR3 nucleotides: TGCGCCAGCAGCTTGGACAGGGCCTCTGAAAAACTGTTTTTT. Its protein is CASSLDRASEKLFF.